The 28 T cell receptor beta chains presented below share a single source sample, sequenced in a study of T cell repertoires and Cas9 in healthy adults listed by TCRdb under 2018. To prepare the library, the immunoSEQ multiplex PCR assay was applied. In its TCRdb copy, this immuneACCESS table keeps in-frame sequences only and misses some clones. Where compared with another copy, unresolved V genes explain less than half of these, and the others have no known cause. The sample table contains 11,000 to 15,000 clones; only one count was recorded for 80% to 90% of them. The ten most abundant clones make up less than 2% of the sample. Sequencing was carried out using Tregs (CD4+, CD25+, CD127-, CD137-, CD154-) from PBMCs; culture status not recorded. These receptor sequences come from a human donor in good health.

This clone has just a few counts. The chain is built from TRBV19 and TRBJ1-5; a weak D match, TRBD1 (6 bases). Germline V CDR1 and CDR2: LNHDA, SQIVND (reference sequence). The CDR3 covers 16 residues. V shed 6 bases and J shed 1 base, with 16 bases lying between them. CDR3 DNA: TGTGCCAGTAGCTGGACTTCAGGGGAGAGCAATCAGCCCCAGCATTTT. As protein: CASSWTSGESNQPQHF.

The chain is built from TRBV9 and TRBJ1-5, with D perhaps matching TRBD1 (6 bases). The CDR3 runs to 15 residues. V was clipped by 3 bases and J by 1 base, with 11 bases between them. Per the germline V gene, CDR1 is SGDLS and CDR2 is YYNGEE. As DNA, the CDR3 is TGTGCCAGCAGCGGGGACATTGGCAGCAATCAGCCCCAGCATTTT. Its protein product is CASSGDIGSNQPQHF.

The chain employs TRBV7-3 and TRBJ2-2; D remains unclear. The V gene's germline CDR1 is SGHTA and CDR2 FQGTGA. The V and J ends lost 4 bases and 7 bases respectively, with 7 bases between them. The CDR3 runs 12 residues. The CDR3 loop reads CASSSPSGELFF. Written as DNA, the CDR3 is TGTGCCAGCAGCTCCCCCAGCGGGGAGCTGTTTTTT.

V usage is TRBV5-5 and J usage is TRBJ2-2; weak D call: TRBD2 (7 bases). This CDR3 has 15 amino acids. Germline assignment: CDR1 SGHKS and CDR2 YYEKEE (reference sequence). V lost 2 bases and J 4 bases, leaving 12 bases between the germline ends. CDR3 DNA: TGTGCCAGCAGCTTCGGGGGGCGGAGCACCGGGGAGCTGTTTTTT. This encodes CASSFGGRSTGELFF.

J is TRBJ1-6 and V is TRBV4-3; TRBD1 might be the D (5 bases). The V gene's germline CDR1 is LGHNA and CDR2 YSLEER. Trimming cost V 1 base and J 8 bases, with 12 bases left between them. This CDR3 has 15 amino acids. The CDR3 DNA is TGCGCCAGCAGCCAAGGCCCAGGGTGGGATTCACCCCTCCACTTT. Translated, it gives CASSQGPGWDSPLHF.

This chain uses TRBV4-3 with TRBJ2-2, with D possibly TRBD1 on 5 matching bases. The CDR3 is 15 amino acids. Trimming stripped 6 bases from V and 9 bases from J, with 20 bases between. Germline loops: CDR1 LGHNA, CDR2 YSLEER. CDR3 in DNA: TGCGCCAGCAGACCCGGTTCAGGGTCCCCGAGGGAGCTGTTTTTT. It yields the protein CASRPGSGSPRELFF.

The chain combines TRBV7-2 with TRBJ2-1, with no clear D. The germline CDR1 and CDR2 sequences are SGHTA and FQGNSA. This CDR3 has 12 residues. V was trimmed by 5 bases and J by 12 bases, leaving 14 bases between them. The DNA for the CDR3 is TGTGCCAGCAGCCGCTATACCGACGGGCAGTTCTTC. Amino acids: CASSRYTDGQFF.

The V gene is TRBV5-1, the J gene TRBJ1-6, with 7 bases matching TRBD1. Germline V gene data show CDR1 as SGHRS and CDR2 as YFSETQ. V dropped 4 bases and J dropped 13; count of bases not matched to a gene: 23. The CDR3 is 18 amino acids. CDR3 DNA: TGCGCCAGCAGCCCTACCCCCCGCGCTACAGGGGCAGGTTACCCCCTCCACTTT. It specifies CASSPTPRATGAGYPLHF. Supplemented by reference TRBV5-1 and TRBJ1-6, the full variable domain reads KAGVTQTPRYLIKTRGQQVTLSCSPISGHRSVSWYQQTPGQGLQFLFEYFSETQRNKGNFPGRFSGRQFSNSRSEMNVSTLELGDSALYLCASSPTPRATGAGYPLHFGNGTRLTVT.

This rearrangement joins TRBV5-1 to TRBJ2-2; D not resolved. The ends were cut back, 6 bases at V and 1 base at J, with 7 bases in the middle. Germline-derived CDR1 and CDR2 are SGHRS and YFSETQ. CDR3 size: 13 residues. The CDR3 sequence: CASTPRNTGELFF. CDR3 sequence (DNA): TGCGCCAGCACTCCGAGGAACACCGGGGAGCTGTTTTTT. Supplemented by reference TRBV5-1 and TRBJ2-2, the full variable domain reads KAGVTQTPRYLIKTRGQQVTLSCSPISGHRSVSWYQQTPGQGLQFLFEYFSETQRNKGNFPGRFSGRQFSNSRSEMNVSTLELGDSALYLCASTPRNTGELFFGEGSRLTVL.

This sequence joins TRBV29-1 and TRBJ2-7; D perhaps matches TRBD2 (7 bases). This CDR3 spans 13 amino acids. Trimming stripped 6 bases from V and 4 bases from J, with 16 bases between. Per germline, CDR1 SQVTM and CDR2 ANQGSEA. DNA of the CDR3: TGCAGCGTCAAGGGGGGGCGGAGGTACGAGCAGTACTTC. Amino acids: CSVKGGRRYEQYF.

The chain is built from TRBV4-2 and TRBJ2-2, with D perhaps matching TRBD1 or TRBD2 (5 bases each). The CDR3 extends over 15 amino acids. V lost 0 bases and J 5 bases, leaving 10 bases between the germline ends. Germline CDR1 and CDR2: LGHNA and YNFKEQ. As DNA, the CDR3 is TGTGCCAGCAGCCAAGATACTAGGGGAACCGGGGAGCTGTTTTTT. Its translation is CASSQDTRGTGELFF.

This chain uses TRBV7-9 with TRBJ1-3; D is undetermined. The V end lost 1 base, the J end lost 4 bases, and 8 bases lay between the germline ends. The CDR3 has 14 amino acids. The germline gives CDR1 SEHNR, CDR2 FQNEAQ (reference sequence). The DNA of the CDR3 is TGTGCCAGCAGCTTAGAGTCCTACGGAAACACCATATATTTT. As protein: CASSLESYGNTIYF.

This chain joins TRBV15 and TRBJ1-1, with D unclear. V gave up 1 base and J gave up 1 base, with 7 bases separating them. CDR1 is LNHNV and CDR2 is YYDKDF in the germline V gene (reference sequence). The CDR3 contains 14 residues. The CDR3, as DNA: TGTGCCACCAGCAGAGGTAGTACGAACACTGAAGCTTTCTTT. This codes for CATSRGSTNTEAFF.

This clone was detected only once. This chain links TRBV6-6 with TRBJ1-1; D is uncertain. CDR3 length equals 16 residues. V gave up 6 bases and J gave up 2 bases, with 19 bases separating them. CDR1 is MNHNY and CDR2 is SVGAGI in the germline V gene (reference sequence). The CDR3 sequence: CASSQLTSKKNTEAFF. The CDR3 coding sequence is TGTGCCAGCAGCCAACTCACCTCGAAGAAAAACACTGAAGCTTTCTTT.

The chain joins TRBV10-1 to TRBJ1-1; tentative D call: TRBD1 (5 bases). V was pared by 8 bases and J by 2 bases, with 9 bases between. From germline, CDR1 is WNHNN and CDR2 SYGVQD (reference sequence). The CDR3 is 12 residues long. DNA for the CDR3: TGCGCCAGCCGGGACGGCAACACTGAAGCTTTCTTT. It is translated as CASRDGNTEAFF.

CDR3 in DNA: TGTGCCAGCAGCCTACGTGCGCAGGGGGCGGGTGAAGCTTTCTTT. Its protein is CASSLRAQGAGEAFF. The chain is built from TRBV11-3 and TRBJ1-1, with 8 bases aligning to TRBD1. The CDR3 sequence is 15 residues long. J gave up 7 bases and V 5 bases, and 12 bases lay outside the gene matches. Looked up from germline, CDR1 is SGHNT and CDR2 is YENEEA.

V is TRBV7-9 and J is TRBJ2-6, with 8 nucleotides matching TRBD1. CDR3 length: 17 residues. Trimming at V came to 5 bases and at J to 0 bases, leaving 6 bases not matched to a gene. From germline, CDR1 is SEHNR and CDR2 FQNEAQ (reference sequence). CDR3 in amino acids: CASSTRTGNSGANVLTF. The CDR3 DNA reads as TGTGCCAGCAGCACACGGACAGGGAACTCTGGGGCCAACGTCCTGACTTTC.

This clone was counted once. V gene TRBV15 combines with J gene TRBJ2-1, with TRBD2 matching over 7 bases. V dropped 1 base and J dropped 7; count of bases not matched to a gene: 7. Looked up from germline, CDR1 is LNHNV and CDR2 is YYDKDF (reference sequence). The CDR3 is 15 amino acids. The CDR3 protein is CATSRVRETVNEQFF. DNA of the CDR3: TGTGCCACCAGCAGAGTGCGGGAGACAGTAAATGAGCAGTTCTTC.

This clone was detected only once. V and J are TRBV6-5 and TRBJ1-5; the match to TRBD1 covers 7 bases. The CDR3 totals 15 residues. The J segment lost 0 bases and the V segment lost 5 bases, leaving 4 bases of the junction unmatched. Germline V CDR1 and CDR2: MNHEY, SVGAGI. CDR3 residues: CASSGDRYSNQPQHF. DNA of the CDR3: TGTGCCAGCAGTGGGGACAGATATAGCAATCAGCCCCAGCATTTT.

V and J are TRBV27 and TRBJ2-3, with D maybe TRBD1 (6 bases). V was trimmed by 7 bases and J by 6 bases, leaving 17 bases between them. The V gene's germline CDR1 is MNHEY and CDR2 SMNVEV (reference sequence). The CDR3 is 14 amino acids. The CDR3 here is CASNETGLMDTQYF. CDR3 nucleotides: TGTGCCAGCAATGAGACAGGACTTATGGATACGCAGTATTTT.

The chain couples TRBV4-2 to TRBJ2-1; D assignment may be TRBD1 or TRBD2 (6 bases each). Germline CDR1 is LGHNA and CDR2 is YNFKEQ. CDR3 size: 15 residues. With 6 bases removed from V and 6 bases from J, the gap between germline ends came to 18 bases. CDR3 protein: CASRSLGGPGNEQFF. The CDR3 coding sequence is TGTGCCAGCAGATCCCTTGGGGGGCCTGGCAATGAGCAGTTCTTC.

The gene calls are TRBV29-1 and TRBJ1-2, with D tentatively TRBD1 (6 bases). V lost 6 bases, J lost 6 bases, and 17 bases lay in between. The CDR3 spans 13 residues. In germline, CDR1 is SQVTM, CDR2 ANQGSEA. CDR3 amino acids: CSVSSGVQDGYTF. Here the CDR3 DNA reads TGCAGCGTATCCTCAGGGGTTCAGGATGGCTACACCTTC.

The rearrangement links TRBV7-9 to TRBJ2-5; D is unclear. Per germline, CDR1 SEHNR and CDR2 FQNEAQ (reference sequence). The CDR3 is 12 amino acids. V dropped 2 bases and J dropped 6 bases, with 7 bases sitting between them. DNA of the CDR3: TGTGCCAGCAGCTTACTGTTCCAGACCCAGTACTTC. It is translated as CASSLLFQTQYF.

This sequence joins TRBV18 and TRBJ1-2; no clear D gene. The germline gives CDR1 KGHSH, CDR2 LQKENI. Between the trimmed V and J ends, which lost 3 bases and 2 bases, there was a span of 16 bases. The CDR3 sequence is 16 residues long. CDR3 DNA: TGTGCCAGCTCACCTAACTCCCGGGAGGTCAACTATGGCTACACCTTC. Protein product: CASSPNSREVNYGYTF.

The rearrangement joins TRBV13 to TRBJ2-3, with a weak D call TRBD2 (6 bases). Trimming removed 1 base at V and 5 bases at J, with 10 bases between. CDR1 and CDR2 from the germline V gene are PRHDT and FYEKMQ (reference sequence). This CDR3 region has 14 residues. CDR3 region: CASSLAGELDTQYF. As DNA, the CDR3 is TGTGCCAGCAGCTTAGCGGGGGAGCTAGATACGCAGTATTTT. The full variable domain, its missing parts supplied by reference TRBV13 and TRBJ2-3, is AAGVIQSPRHLIKEKRETATLKCYPIPRHDTVYWYQQGPGQDPQFLISFYEKMQSDKGSIPDRFSAQQFSDYHSELNMSSLELGDSALYFCASSLAGELDTQYFGPGTRLTVL.

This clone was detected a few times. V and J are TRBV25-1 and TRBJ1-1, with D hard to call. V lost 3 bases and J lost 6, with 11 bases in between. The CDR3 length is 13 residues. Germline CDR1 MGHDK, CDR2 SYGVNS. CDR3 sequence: CASSDRRSAEAFF. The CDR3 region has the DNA TGTGCCAGCAGTGACCGACGTAGCGCTGAAGCTTTCTTT.

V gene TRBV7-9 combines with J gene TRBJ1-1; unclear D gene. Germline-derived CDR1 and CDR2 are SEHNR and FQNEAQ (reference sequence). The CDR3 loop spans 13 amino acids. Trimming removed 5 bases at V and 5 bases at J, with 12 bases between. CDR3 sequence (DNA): TGTGCCAGCAGCCCCGGAGGGCGGACTGAAGCTTTCTTT. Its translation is CASSPGGRTEAFF.

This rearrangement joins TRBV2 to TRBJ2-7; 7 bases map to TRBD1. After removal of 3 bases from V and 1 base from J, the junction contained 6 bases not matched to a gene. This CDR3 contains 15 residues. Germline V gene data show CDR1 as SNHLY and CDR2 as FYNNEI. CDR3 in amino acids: CASSDVQGKSYEQYF. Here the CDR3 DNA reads TGTGCCAGCAGTGACGTACAGGGGAAGTCCTACGAGCAGTACTTC.